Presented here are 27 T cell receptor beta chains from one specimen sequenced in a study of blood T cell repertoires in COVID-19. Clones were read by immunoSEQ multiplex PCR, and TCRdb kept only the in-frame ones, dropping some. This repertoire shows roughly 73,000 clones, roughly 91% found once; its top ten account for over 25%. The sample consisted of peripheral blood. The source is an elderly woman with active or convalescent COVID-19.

CDR3 sequence reads: CASSPAGGGNQPQHF. In DNA form, the CDR3 reads TGCGCCAGCAGCCCCGCAGGGGGCGGCAATCAGCCCCAGCATTTT. The V and J genes are TRBV5-1 and TRBJ1-5; TRBD1 aligns across 8 bases. Germline assignment: CDR1 SGHRS and CDR2 YFSETQ. V trimming: 4 bases; J trimming: 2 bases; junction bases outside the gene matches: 5. This CDR3 has 15 amino acids.

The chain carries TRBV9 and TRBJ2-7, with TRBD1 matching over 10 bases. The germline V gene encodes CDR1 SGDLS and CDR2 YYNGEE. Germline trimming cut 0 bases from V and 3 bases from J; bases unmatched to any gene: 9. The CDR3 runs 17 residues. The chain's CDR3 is CASSVGAGTGVGYEQYF. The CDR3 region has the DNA TGTGCCAGCAGCGTAGGGGCCGGGACAGGGGTAGGCTACGAGCAGTACTTC.

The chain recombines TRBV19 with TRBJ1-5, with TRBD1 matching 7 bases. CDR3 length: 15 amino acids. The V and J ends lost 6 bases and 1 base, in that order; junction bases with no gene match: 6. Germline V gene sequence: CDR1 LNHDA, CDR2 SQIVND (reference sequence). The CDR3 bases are TGTGCCAGTAGCCTCAGGGGGGTAAGCAATCAGCCCCAGCATTTT. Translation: CASSLRGVSNQPQHF.

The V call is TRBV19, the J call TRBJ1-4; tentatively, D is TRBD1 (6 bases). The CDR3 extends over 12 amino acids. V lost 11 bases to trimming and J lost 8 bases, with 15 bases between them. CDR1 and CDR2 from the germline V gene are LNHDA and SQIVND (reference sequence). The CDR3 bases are TGTGCCTCATACAGGGTCGGGGAAAAACTGTTTTTT. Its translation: CASYRVGEKLFF.

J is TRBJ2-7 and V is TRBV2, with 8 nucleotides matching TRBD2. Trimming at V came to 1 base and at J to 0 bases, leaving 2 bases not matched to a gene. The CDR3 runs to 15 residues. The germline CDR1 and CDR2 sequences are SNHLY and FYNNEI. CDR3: CASSEEGTSSYEQYF. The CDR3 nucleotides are TGTGCCAGCAGTGAAGAGGGGACTAGCTCCTACGAGCAGTACTTC.

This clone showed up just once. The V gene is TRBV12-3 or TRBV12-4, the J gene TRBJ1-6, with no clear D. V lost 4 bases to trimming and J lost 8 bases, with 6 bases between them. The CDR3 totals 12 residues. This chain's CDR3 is CASSSFHSPLHF. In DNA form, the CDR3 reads TGTGCCAGCAGTTCCTTCCATTCACCCCTCCACTTT.

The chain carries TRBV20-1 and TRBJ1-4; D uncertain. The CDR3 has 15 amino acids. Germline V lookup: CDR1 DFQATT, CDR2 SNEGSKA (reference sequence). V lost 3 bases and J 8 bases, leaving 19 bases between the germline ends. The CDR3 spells CSASPPTSDLEKLFF. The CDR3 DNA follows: TGCAGTGCTAGTCCCCCGACAAGTGATTTAGAAAAACTGTTTTTT.

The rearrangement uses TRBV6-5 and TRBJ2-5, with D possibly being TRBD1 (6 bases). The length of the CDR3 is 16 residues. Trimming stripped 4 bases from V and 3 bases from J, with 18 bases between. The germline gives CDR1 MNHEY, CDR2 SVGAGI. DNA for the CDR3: TGTGCCAGCAGTTCTTTCCAACGGCAGGGGAAAGAGACCCAGTACTTC. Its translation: CASSSFQRQGKETQYF.

The CDR3 DNA reads TGTGCCAGCAAGCGGGGCCCCCTCAATGAGCAGTTCTTC. The encoded protein is CASKRGPLNEQFF. This rearrangement joins TRBV7-2 to TRBJ2-1; TRBD2 matches at 7 bases. CDR3 size: 13 residues. Germline CDR1 is SGHTA and CDR2 is FQGNSA. Trimming removed 7 bases from V and 6 bases from J; junction bases left unmatched: 6.

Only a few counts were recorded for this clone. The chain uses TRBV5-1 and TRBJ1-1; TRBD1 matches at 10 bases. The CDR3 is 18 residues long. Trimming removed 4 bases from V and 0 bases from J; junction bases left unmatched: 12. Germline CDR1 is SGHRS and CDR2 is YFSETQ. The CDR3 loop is CASSANTIGTGVNTEAFF. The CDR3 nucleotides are TGCGCCAGCAGCGCTAACACAATCGGGACAGGGGTGAACACTGAAGCTTTCTTT.

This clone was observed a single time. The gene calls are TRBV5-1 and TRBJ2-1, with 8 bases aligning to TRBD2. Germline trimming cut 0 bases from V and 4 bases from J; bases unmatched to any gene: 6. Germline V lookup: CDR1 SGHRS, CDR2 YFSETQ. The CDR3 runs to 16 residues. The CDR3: CASSLAEAGGYNEQFF. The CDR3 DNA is TGCGCCAGCAGCTTGGCCGAGGCGGGGGGTTACAATGAGCAGTTCTTC.

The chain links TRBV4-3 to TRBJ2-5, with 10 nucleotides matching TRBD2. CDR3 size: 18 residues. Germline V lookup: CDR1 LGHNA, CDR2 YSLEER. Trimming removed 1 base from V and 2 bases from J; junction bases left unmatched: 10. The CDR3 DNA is TGCGCCAGCAGCCAAGCTAGCGGGGGAGCCCGTGGGCAAGAGACCCAGTACTTC. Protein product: CASSQASGGARGQETQYF.

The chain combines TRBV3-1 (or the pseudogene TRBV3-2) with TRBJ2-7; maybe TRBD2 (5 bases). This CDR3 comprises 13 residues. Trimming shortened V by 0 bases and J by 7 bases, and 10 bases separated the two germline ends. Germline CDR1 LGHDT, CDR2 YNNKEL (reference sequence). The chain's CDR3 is CASSQDRGREQYF. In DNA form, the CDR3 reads TGTGCCAGCAGCCAAGATAGAGGGAGAGAGCAGTACTTC.

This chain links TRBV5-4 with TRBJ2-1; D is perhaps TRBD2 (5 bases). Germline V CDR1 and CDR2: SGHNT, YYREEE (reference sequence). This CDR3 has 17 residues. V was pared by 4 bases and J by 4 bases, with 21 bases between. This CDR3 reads CASSPSSSLAGYNEQFF. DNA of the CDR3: TGTGCCAGCAGCCCTTCCTCCTCCCTAGCAGGTTACAATGAGCAGTTCTTC.

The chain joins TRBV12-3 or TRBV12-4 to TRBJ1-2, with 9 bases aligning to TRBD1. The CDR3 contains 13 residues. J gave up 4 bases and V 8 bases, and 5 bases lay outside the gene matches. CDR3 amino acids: CASGRDRVYGYTF. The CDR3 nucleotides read TGTGCCAGCGGCCGGGACAGGGTCTATGGCTACACCTTC.

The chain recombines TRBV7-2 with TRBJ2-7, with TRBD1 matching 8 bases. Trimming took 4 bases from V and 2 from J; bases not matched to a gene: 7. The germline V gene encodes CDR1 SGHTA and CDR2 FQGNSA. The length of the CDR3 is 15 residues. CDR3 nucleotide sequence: TGTGCCAGCAGCTACGGGACAGGAAACACCTACGAGCAGTACTTC. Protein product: CASSYGTGNTYEQYF.

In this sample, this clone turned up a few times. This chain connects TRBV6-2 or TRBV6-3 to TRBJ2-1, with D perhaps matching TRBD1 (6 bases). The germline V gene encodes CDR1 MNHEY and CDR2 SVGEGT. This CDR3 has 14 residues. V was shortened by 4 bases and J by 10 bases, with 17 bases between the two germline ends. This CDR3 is CASSSGTSLQEQFF. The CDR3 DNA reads TGTGCCAGCAGTTCTGGGACATCTCTCCAGGAGCAGTTCTTC.

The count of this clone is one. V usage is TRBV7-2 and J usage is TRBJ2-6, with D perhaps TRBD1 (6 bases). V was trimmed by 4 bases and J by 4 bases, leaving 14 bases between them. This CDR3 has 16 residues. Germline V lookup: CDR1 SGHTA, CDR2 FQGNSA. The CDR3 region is CASSYETGLGANVLTF. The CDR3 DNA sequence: TGTGCCAGCAGCTACGAAACAGGGCTCGGGGCCAACGTCCTGACTTTC.

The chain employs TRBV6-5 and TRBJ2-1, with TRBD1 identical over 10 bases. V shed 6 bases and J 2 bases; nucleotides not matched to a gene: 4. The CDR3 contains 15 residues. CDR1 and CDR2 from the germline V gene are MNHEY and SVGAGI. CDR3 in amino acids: CASSQGTGAYNEQFF. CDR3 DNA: TGTGCCAGCAGCCAAGGGACAGGGGCCTACAATGAGCAGTTCTTC.

The CDR3 reads CASSPLWGGTGELFF. The CDR3 DNA follows: TGTGCCAGCAGCCCTCTGTGGGGGGGAACCGGGGAGCTGTTTTTT. The V call is TRBV14, the J call TRBJ2-2; 7 positions match TRBD2. In germline, CDR1 is SGHDN, CDR2 FVKESK. Losses at the gene ends were 4 bases for V and 5 bases for J; bases not matched to a gene: 7. The CDR3 runs 15 residues.

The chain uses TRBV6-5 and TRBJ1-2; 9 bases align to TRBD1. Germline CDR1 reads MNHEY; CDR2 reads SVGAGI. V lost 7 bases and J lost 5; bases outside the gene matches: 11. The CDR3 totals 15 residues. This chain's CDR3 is CASNWSRTGVYGYTF. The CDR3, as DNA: TGTGCCAGCAACTGGTCCCGGACAGGGGTTTATGGCTACACCTTC.

The CDR3 region has the DNA TGCAGCGTTCTGACTGACAGGGGCTACGAGCAGTACTTC. Translated, it gives CSVLTDRGYEQYF. This sequence joins TRBV29-1 and TRBJ2-7; 8 bases fit TRBD1. Germline V gene sequence: CDR1 SQVTM, CDR2 ANQGSEA. The V segment lost 5 bases and the J segment 3 bases; nucleotides outside the gene matches: 6. This CDR3 region has 13 residues.

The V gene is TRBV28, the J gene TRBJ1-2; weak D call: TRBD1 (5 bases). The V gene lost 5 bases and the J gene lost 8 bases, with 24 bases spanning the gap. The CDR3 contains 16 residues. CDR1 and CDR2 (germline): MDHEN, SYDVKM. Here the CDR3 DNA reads TGTGCCAGCAGTCGCCTCTCCGGGGGGGGTCTTGGCGGCTACACCTTC. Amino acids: CASSRLSGGGLGGYTF.

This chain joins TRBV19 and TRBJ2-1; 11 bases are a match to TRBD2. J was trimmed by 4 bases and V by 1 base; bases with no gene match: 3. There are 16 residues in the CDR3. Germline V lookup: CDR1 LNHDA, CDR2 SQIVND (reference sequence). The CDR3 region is CASSIAGTSGYNEQFF. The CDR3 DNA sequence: TGTGCCAGTAGTATAGCCGGGACTAGCGGTTACAATGAGCAGTTCTTC. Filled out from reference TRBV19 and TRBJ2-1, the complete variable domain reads DGGITQSPKYLFRKEGQNVTLSCEQNLNHDAMYWYRQDPGQGLRLIYYSQIVNDFQKGDIAEGYSVSREKKESFPLTVTSAQKNPTAFYLCASSIAGTSGYNEQFFGPGTRLTVL.

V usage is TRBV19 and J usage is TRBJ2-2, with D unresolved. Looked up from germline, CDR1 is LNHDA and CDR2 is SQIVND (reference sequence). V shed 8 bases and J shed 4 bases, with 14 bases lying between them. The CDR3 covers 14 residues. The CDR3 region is CASSGLHLTGELFF. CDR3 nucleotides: TGTGCCAGTTCCGGGTTACACCTCACCGGGGAGCTGTTTTTT.

In DNA, the CDR3 is TGTGCCAGCAGGTTGCAGACGGGCGAGCAGTACTTC. Its translation is CASRLQTGEQYF. V is TRBV11-2 and J is TRBJ2-7; the D is unclear. Germline CDR1 and CDR2: SGHAT and FQNNGV. CDR3 size: 12 residues. Trimming took 6 bases from V and 6 from J, leaving 12 bases between them.

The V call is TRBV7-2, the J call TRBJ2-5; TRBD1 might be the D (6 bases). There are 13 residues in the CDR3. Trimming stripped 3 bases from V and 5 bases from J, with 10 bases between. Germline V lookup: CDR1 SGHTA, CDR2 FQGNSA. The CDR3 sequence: CASSFQGSETQYF. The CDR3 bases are TGTGCCAGCAGCTTTCAGGGGTCGGAGACCCAGTACTTC. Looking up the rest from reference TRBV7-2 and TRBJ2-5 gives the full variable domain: GAGVSQSPSNKVTEKGKDVELRCDPISGHTALYWYRQSLGQGLEFLIYFQGNSAPDKSGLPSDRFSAERTGGSVSTLTIQRTQQEDSAVYLCASSFQGSETQYFGPGTRLLVL.